A selection of T cell receptor beta chains follows, all from one sample in a study of blood T cell repertoires in COVID-19. The data were produced by immunoSEQ multiplex PCR, yet TCRdb's version contains in-frame clones alone and is incomplete. The sample has some 73,000 clones, around 90% seen once. The sample comprised peripheral blood. The receptors were gathered from a human donor in a cohort sampled during active COVID-19. The CDR3 runs from the conserved cysteine through the conserved F or W. The D gene is left open where the match is weak. Size values are once, few and many counts, or a class for expanded clones, and some rows have none.

>-|-|TRBJ2-5|TRBV5-5
TGTGCCAGCAGCTTGCGGGGCCAAGAGACCCAGTACTTC
CASSLRGQETQYF
>-|-|TRBJ1-1|TRBV18
TGTGCCAGCTCACCACTGGGCCAGAACACTGAAGCTTTCTTT
CASSPLGQNTEAFF
>medium-sized|-|TRBJ1-1|TRBV19
TGTGCCAGTAGTATCAAGGTCGGGACTGAAGCTTTCTTT
CASSIKVGTEAFF
>-|-|TRBJ1-1|TRBV19
TGTGCCAGTAGTATTGCGTACACTGAAGCTTTCTTT
CASSIAYTEAFF
>once|-|TRBJ1-4|TRBV19
TGTGCCAGTAGTCGGGAAAAGGGATCAACTAATGAAAAACTGTTTTTT
CASSREKGSTNEKLFF
>once|-|TRBJ1-2|TRBV5-5
TGTGCCAGCAGCCCTCTCCGGGTCCCGAACCCTTCTGGCTACACCTTC
CASSPLRVPNPSGYTF
>-|-|TRBJ2-2|TRBV9
TGTGCCAGCAGCGTTAGACAGATGAACACCGGGGAGCTGTTTTTT
CASSVRQMNTGELFF
>-|TRBD2|TRBJ2-7|TRBV2
TGTGCCAGCAATCGGGGAGGGGCCGATTCCTACGAGCAGTACTTC
CASNRGGADSYEQYF
>-|TRBD1|TRBJ2-7|TRBV6-6
TGTGCCAGCAGTCTCCGACAGGGGATCAACGACGAGCAGTACTTC
CASSLRQGINDEQYF
>-|TRBD2|TRBJ2-7|TRBV6-2/TRBV6-3
TGTGCCAGCAGTTACCAGAGCGGGGGGGCCGACGAGCAGTACTTC
CASSYQSGGADEQYF
>few|-|TRBJ2-7|TRBV10-2
TGCGCCAGCAGTGAGTCTATCTACGAGCAGTACTTC
CASSESIYEQYF
>-|-|TRBJ1-6|TRBV7-9
TGTGCCAGCGAGGAAGGAGCGATTAATTCACCCCTCCACTTT
CASEEGAINSPLHF
>-|TRBD2|TRBJ2-1|TRBV12-5
TGTGCTAGTGGTTTGGGACTAGCGGGGGGGCCCGAAAAACAAAATTACAATGAGCAGTTCTTC
CASGLGLAGGPEKQNYNEQFF
>-|-|TRBJ2-7|TRBV6-6
TGTGCCACTGCGACTGCCACCTACGAGCAGTACTTC
CATATATYEQYF